The sequence of this TCR beta chain was determined in a study of glioma-infiltrating T cells after dendritic cell vaccination (TCRdb year 2016). Broadly, across the study: The cohort comprised roughly 15 glioblastoma patients from Phase I and II dendritic cell vaccination trials, 9 newly diagnosed and 6 with recurrent disease. To make the vaccine, monocyte-derived dendritic cells were cultured for approximately 7 days with IL-4 and GM-CSF and then pulsed overnight with autologous tumor lysate. Survival after dendritic cell vaccination was correlated with TCR sequencing metrics such as TIL content and the overlap between tumor and blood repertoires. Patients received autologous tumor lysate-pulsed dendritic cell vaccination between about 2002 and 2012. Each patient was given three intradermal dendritic cell vaccine injections, spaced two weeks apart, in the arm below the axilla. Deep sequencing of TCR beta CDR3 regions was used to quantify tumor-infiltrating lymphocyte content and compare tumor and blood repertoires in dendritic cell-vaccinated glioblastoma patients. What the study reported, not specific to this receptor: The cohort was small and heterogeneous, and full blood and tumor sets were available for few patients, with initial-recurrent tumor pairs available for even fewer patients. No direct relationship between TCR clonality and survival was found, suggesting a diverse polyclonal response may matter. The three-group TCR overlap response model was described as speculative and requiring prospective validation. Longer time to progression and overall survival after dendritic cell vaccination were predicted by higher estimated pretreatment TIL content.

Patients were selected on the basis of adequate residual fresh-frozen tumor tissue and more than two years of available survival data. Molecular status otherwise varied across the glioblastoma patients, but none of them carried an isocitrate dehydrogenase mutation. PBMC were collected before vaccination, two weeks after the third vaccination, and at tumor progression if progression occurred. The Qiagen DNeasy Blood extraction Kit was used to extract genomic DNA. Trimming leaves V shorter by 4 bases and J shorter by 0 bases, with the junction holding 5 bases beyond the gene matches. From the cysteine up to the phenylalanine, the CDR3 has a length of 16 residues. Only the CDR3 DNA stays, 48 bases, in frame from base 1. CDR1 and CDR2 were assigned from the germline V gene as MDHEN and SYDVKM. The sample holds a few counts of this clone. The antigen it binds to is not known. There are no base qualities to consult, and no much larger clone falls within one base.

TCRB CDR3 regions were amplified from approximately 2 ug genomic DNA, or all available DNA if less, using the immunoSEQ assay. The multiplex PCR employed 60 forward primers targeting TCR V beta segments and 13 reverse primers targeting J beta segments. To estimate the number of reads per starting template, synthetic control templates were added to each sample at limiting dilution. Reads of 87 bp were generated by sequencing on the Illumina HiSeq System. The original pipeline was this. PCR and sequencing errors were removed by a nearest neighbor algorithm that merged closely related sequences. TCR overlap was defined as the percentage of unique tumor TCR beta sequences that were also found in the peripheral blood of the same patient. TCRdb took this table from immuneACCESS and kept in-frame rearrangements with V and J called. Such tables lack part of the clones; where checked against another copy, unresolved V genes explain under half of the gap, and the rest is unexplained. That table is the source of V, J and clone size, and D and trimming were worked out from the DNA. For this sample the table gives tens of thousands of clones, of which over 70% were detected only once. The top ten hold roughly 2% of the sample.

The sequence joins TRBV28 to TRBJ2-2, with 7 bases aligning to TRBD1. The source is a human donor with glioblastoma. Sample: blood, taken before dendritic cell vaccination. The nucleotide sequence is given as TGTGCCAGCAGTTCGATCGACAGGGCGAACACCGGGGAGCTGTTTTTT. It is translated as CASSSIDRANTGELFF.